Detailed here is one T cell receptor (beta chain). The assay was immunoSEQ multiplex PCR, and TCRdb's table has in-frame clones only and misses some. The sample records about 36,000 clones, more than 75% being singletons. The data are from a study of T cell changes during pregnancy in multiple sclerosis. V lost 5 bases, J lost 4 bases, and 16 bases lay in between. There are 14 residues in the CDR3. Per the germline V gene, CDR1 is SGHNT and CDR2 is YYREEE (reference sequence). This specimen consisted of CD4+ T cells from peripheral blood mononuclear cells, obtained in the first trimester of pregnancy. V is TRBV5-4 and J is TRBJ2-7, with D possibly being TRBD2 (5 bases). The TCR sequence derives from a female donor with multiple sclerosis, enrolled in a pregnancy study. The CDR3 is CASRVFGLSYEQYF. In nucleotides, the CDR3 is TGTGCCAGCAGGGTGTTTGGACTGTCTTACGAGCAGTACTTC. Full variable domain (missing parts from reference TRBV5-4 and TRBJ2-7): ETGVTQSPTHLIKTRGQQVTLRCSSQSGHNTVSWYQQALGQGPQFIFQYYREEENGRGNFPPRFSGLQFPNYSSELNVNALELDDSALYLCASRVFGLSYEQYFGPGTRLTVT.